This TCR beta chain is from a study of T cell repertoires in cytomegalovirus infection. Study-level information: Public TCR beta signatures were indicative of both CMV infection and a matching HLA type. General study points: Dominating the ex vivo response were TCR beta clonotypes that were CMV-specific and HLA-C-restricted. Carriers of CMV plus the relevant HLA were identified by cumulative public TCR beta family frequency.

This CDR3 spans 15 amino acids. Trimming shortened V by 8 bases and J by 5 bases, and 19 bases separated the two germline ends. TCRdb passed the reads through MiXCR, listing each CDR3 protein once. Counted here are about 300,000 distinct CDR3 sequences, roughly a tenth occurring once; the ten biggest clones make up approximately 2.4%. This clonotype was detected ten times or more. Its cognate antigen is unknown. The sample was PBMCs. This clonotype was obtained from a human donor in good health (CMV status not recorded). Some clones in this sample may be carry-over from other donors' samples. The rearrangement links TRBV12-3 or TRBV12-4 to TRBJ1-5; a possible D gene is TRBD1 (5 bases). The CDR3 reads CASDLGRGTDQPQHF. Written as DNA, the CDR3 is TGTGCCAGCGACCTGGGAAGGGGAACGGATCAGCCCCAGCATTTT.